A selection of T cell receptor beta chains follows, all from one sample in a study of T cells expressing NK-cell markers. Using the 5' RACE reads, TCRdb records one entry per CDR3 protein without DNA. The sample totals approximately 420,000 distinct CDR3 sequences. Sequencing used blood T cells: a sorted CD56 or NKG2C T cell subset, CD4+ or CD8+ T cells, or bulk PBMC T cells (not recorded which). The receptors stem from a woman in her 50s in good health. Each CDR3 is given with its conserved first and last residue.

j_gene	v_gene	CDR3aa
TRBJ2-7	TRBV5-6	CASSLVPIAGAYEQYF
TRBJ2-3	TRBV20-1	CSATKAGLPRTDTQYF
TRBJ2-7	TRBV28	CASIDRGVLREQYF
TRBJ2-3	TRBV20-1	CSARYRGTDTQYF
TRBJ2-1	TRBV5-6	CASSDRDRALF
TRBJ2-1	TRBV12-3/TRBV12-4	CASTLGGSPYNEQFF
TRBJ2-4	TRBV29-1	CSVGAGGIGNIQYF
TRBJ1-4	TRBV29-1	CSVTLNEKLFF
TRBJ2-7	TRBV12-3/TRBV12-4	CASSRTSFAYEQYF
TRBJ2-4	TRBV15	CASGTSNIQYF
TRBJ2-3	TRBV3-1	CASSPLAGRDTQYF
TRBJ2-1	TRBV28	CASSPPRTLKGDEQFF
TRBJ2-7	TRBV4-2	CASSQDPPLAYEQYF
TRBJ1-1	TRBV29-1	CSVQAGTVVTEAFF
TRBJ1-1	TRBV7-2	CASSLLAGDQAFF
TRBJ1-2	TRBV29-1	CSVEGGSSNYGYTF
TRBJ2-3	TRBV11-2	CASSAPGQFTDTQYF
TRBJ2-7	TRBV7-9	CASSPRDYEQYF
TRBJ2-3	TRBV20-1	CSASKRTDTQYF
TRBJ2-5	TRBV4-1	CASSQDRLRETQYF
TRBJ2-3	TRBV5-1	CASSLSRETDTQYF
TRBJ2-2	TRBV29-1	CSAHESGELFF
TRBJ2-3	TRBV5-1	CATQREGLSDTQYF
TRBJ2-3	TRBV14	CASSQRATDTQYF
TRBJ2-7	TRBV6-5	CASSYSSDSYEQYF
TRBJ1-1	TRBV5-1	CASSLALRGENTEAFF
TRBJ2-1	TRBV12-3/TRBV12-4	CANGQSSSYNEQFF
TRBJ2-3	TRBV5-1	CASSYRDRGFRDTQYF
TRBJ1-5	TRBV6-1	CASSAHQPQHF
TRBJ2-4	TRBV5-6	CASSSTKTGTAKNIQYF
TRBJ2-2	TRBV7-7	CASRPLAGGELFF